These 16 T cell receptor beta chains came from one sample sequenced in a study of blood T cell repertoires in COVID-19. TCRdb's copy holds only in-frame clones and misses some; the assay was immunoSEQ multiplex PCR. Found here are roughly 200,000 clones, around 83% of them singletons; the top ten hold about 1.5%. Sequencing used peripheral blood. The receptors derive from a human donor in a cohort sampled during active COVID-19.

V and J are TRBV7-8 and TRBJ1-5; D not certain. V was pared by 0 bases and J by 2 bases, with 8 bases between. This CDR3 is 15 amino acids long. Germline CDR1 and CDR2: SGHVS and FQNEAQ. This chain's CDR3 is CASSLAGIGNQPQHF. For the CDR3, the DNA is TGTGCCAGCAGCTTAGCTGGTATAGGCAATCAGCCCCAGCATTTT.

The chain joins TRBV25-1 to TRBJ2-7; D is possibly TRBD2 (7 bases). CDR3 length: 15 amino acids. Germline lookup yields CDR1 MGHDK and CDR2 SYGVNS. V lost 10 bases, J lost 1 base, and 20 bases lay in between. The CDR3: CATSQGGGLSYEQYF. The CDR3 nucleotides are TGTGCCACCTCCCAAGGGGGGGGCCTTTCCTACGAGCAGTACTTC.

The rearrangement joins TRBV5-4 to TRBJ2-7; the D gene is possibly TRBD1 (6 bases). CDR1 is SGHNT, CDR2 YYREEE, per germline (reference sequence). Trimming took 4 bases from V and 6 from J, leaving 8 bases between them. The CDR3 extends over 11 amino acids. This chain's CDR3 is CASSGDTEQYF. The CDR3 DNA follows: TGTGCCAGCAGCGGGGACACCGAGCAGTACTTC. The entire variable domain, with the rest obtained from reference TRBV5-4 and TRBJ2-7, is as follows: ETGVTQSPTHLIKTRGQQVTLRCSSQSGHNTVSWYQQALGQGPQFIFQYYREEENGRGNFPPRFSGLQFPNYSSELNVNALELDDSALYLCASSGDTEQYFGPGTRLTVT.

This chain connects TRBV27 to TRBJ1-1; TRBD1 is a possible D gene (6 bases). CDR1 MNHEY and CDR2 SMNVEV come from the germline V gene (reference sequence). Deletions cut 0 bases from V and 7 bases from J, with 12 bases between. The CDR3 length is 14 residues. The CDR3 region is CASSLSPGQLEAFF. CDR3 bases: TGTGCCAGCAGTTTATCGCCCGGACAGCTTGAAGCTTTCTTT.

The rearrangement links TRBV11-2 to TRBJ2-7; D gene uncertain. V lost 4 bases to trimming and J lost 2 bases, with 12 bases between them. This CDR3 is built from 14 residues. Looked up from germline, CDR1 is SGHAT and CDR2 is FQNNGV. This CDR3 reads CASSSSGATYEQYF. The CDR3 DNA reads TGTGCCAGCAGCTCCTCCGGAGCCACCTACGAGCAGTACTTC.

The rearrangement uses TRBV7-2 and TRBJ1-6; D is unresolved. Trimming removed 0 bases from V and 10 bases from J, with 4 bases in between. In germline, CDR1 is SGHTA, CDR2 FQGNSA. This CDR3 comprises 12 residues. The CDR3 coding sequence is TGTGCCAGCAGCTTAGCCCTCTCACCCCTCCACTTT. Its protein is CASSLALSPLHF.

This clone occurred a few times. The rearrangement joins TRBV10-3 to TRBJ2-2; 11 bases match TRBD2. CDR1 ENHRY and CDR2 SYGVKD come from the germline V gene. The V and J ends lost 0 bases and 2 bases, in that order; junction bases with no gene match: 2. There are 17 residues in the CDR3. CDR3 in amino acids: CAISESTSGTNTGELFF. CDR3 in DNA: TGTGCCATCAGTGAGTCGACTAGCGGGACAAACACCGGGGAGCTGTTTTTT.

V and J are TRBV5-6 and TRBJ2-5; TRBD2 is a possible D gene (6 bases). Germline V gene lookup returns CDR1 SGHDT and CDR2 YYEEEE. Trimming took off 0 bases at V and 7 bases at J, with 10 bases between the two ends. The CDR3 runs to 13 residues. As DNA, the CDR3 is TGTGCCAGCAGCTTGGCGGGGGTGGGGACCCAGTACTTC. Translated, it gives CASSLAGVGTQYF. The full variable domain, with the rest looked up from reference TRBV5-6 and TRBJ2-5, is DAGVTQSPTHLIKTRGQQVTLRCSPKSGHDTVSWYQQALGQGPQFIFQYYEEEERQRGNFPDRFSGHQFPNYSSELNVNALLLGDSALYLCASSLAGVGTQYFGPGTRLLVL.

This clone has just one count. Here the CDR3 DNA reads TGTGCCAGCAGCTCCCAGGGGGGCAACTACAATGAGCAGTTCTTC. Translating it yields CASSSQGGNYNEQFF. The chain recombines TRBV5-4 with TRBJ2-1; the D gene is possibly TRBD1 (7 bases). The V end was cut by 3 bases, the J end by 3 bases, with 13 bases between. Germline CDR1 reads SGHNT; CDR2 reads YYREEE (reference sequence). The CDR3 consists of 15 residues.

Only a few counts were recorded for this clone. The chain combines TRBV7-2 with TRBJ2-7; D is unclear. V lost 1 base, J lost 2 bases, and 12 bases lay in between. Germline V lookup: CDR1 SGHTA, CDR2 FQGNSA. CDR3 size: 15 residues. CDR3 amino acids: CASSLEKSRTYEQYF. The CDR3 bases are TGTGCCAGCAGCTTAGAGAAGAGCCGAACCTACGAGCAGTACTTC.

This clone was observed once. The genes are TRBV6-5 and TRBJ1-1; D possibly corresponds to TRBD1 (5 bases). V lost 3 bases and J 1 base, leaving 9 bases between the germline ends. The CDR3 is made up of 14 amino acids. Germline CDR1 is MNHEY and CDR2 is SVGAGI. CDR3 DNA: TGTGCCAGCAGTTATTCCACAGGGAACACTGAAGCTTTCTTT. This translates into CASSYSTGNTEAFF.

The gene calls are TRBV7-9 and TRBJ1-2, with TRBD1 matching over 7 bases. Germline V lookup: CDR1 SEHNR, CDR2 FQNEAQ (reference sequence). The CDR3 loop spans 14 amino acids. After removal of 7 bases from V and 4 bases from J, the junction contained 9 bases not matched to a gene. This chain's CDR3 is CASMGDREGYGYTF. In nucleotides, the CDR3 is TGTGCCAGCATGGGAGACAGGGAAGGCTATGGCTACACCTTC.

The rearrangement links TRBV3-1 (or the pseudogene TRBV3-2) to TRBJ1-4; D not certain. From germline, CDR1 is LGHDT and CDR2 YNNKEL (reference sequence). This CDR3 has 14 amino acids. V gave up 5 bases and J gave up 3 bases, with 10 bases separating them. The CDR3 DNA follows: TGTGCCAGCAGCTACTCACAGCCTAATGAAAAACTGTTTTTT. Translation gives CASSYSQPNEKLFF.

This chain links TRBV7-8 with TRBJ2-7; D may be TRBD2 (5 bases). The V and J ends lost 0 bases and 2 bases respectively, with 11 bases between them. Germline V CDR1 and CDR2: SGHVS, FQNEAQ. This CDR3 has 15 amino acids. The CDR3 nucleotides read TGTGCCAGCAGCTTAGCCCGGACGGGAACCTACGAGCAGTACTTC. Translated: CASSLARTGTYEQYF.

The chain employs TRBV7-9 and TRBJ1-1; unclear D gene. The CDR3 is made up of 15 amino acids. V lost 3 bases and J lost 3, with 14 bases in between. In germline, CDR1 is SEHNR, CDR2 FQNEAQ (reference sequence). CDR3 region: CASSLWRSGDTEAFF. The CDR3 DNA reads as TGTGCCAGCAGCTTGTGGCGAAGCGGCGACACTGAAGCTTTCTTT.

The genes are TRBV10-3 and TRBJ2-7; a weak D match, TRBD2 (5 bases). Deletions cut 0 bases from V and 1 base from J, with 10 bases between. Germline V gene data show CDR1 as ENHRY and CDR2 as SYGVKD. This CDR3 has 15 residues. The CDR3 protein is CAISESYGESYEQYF. The DNA for the CDR3 is TGTGCCATCAGTGAGTCGTATGGGGAGTCCTACGAGCAGTACTTC.